One T cell receptor beta chain is described in this entry. The source of the sample is a study of CD8 T cells in Susac syndrome. Losses at the gene ends were 10 bases for V and 5 bases for J; bases not matched to a gene: 5. CDR3 length equals 12 residues. CDR1 SNHLY and CDR2 FYNNEI come from the germline V gene. The RNA, 0.5 to 1 ug, was put through reverse transcription using random hexamers. Amplification of TCR beta CDR3 used immunoSEQ multiplex PCR across 54 Vbeta and 13 Jbeta. TCRdb re-called the immunoSEQ multiplex PCR reads through MiXCR, storing one row per CDR3 protein. The table includes roughly 150,000 distinct CDR3 sequences, about 94% detected once. Patients with stable or active relapsing-remitting disease, all of them treatment-naive, made up the multiple sclerosis controls. TEMRA cells were FACS-enriched, with CD8+ and CD4+ T cells isolated negatively.

Sequencing was performed on CD8+ T cells from PBMCs. The TCR was taken from a human donor with multiple sclerosis. The V and J genes are TRBV2 and TRBJ2-5, with TRBD1 matching 9 bases. The CDR3 DNA is TGTGCCACACAGGGGGCGGCTGAGACCCAGTACTTC. As protein: CATQGAAETQYF.